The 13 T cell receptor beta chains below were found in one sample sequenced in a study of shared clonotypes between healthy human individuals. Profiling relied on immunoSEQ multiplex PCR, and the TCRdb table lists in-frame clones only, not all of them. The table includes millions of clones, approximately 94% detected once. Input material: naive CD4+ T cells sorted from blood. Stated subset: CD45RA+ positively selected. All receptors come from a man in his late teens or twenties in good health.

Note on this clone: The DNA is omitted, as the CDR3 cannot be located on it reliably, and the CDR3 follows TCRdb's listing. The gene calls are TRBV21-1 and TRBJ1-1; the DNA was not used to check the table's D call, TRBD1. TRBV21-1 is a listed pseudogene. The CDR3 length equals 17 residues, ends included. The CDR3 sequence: CASSKMPWGQGNTEAFF.

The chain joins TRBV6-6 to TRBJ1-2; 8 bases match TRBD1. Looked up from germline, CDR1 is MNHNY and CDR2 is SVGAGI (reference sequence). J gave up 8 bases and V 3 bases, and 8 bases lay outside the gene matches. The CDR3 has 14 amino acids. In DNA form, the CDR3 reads TGTGCCAGCAGTTATGATACAGGGGGTTGGGGCTACACCTTC. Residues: CASSYDTGGWGYTF.

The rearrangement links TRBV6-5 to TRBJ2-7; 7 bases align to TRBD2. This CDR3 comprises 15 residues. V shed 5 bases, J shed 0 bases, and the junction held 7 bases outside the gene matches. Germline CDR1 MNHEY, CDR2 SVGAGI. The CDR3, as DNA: TGTGCCAGCAGTCGAGCGGGGCCTAGCTCCTACGAGCAGTACTTC. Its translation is CASSRAGPSSYEQYF.

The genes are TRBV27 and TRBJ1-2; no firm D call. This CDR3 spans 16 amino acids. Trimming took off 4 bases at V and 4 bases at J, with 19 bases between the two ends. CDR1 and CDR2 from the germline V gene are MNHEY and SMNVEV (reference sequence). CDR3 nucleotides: TGTGCCAGCAGTTCCACCATGGTTGGGCTCAGCTATGGCTACACCTTC. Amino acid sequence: CASSSTMVGLSYGYTF.

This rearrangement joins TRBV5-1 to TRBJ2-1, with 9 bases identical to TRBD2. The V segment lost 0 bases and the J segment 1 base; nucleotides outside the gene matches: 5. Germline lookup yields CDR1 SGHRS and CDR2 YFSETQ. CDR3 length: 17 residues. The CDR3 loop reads CASSLGLAGLSYNEQFF. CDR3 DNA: TGCGCCAGCAGCTTGGGGCTAGCGGGATTGTCCTACAATGAGCAGTTCTTC.

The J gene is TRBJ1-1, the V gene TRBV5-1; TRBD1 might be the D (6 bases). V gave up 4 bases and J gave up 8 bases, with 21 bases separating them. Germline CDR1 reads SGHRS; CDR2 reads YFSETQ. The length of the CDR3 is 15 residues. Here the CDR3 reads CASSETLGGFREAFF. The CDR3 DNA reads TGCGCCAGCAGCGAGACCCTAGGGGGGTTTAGGGAAGCTTTCTTT.

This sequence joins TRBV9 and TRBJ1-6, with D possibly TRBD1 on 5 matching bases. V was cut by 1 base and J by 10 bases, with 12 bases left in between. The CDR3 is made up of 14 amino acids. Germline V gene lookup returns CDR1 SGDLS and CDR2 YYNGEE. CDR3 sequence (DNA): TGTGCCAGCAGCGTAAGCAGGGAAGGATCACCCCTCCACTTT. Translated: CASSVSREGSPLHF.

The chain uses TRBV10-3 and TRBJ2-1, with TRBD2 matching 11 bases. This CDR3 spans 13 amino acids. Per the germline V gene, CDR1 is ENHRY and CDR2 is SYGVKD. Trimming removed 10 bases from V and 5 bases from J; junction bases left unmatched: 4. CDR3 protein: CATSGGSHNEQFF. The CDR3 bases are TGTGCCACTAGCGGGGGGTCCCACAATGAGCAGTTCTTC.

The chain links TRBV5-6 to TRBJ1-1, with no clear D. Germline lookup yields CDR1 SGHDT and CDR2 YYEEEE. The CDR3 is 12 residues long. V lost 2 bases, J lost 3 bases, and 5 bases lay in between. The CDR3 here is CASSLWYTEAFF. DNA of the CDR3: TGTGCCAGCAGCTTATGGTACACTGAAGCTTTCTTT.

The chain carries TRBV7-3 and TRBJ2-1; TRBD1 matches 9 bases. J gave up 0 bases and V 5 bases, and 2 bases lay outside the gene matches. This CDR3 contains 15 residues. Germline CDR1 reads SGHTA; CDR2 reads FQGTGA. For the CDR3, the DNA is TGTGCCAGCAGCGTGGACAGGGGCTCCTACAATGAGCAGTTCTTC. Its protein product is CASSVDRGSYNEQFF.

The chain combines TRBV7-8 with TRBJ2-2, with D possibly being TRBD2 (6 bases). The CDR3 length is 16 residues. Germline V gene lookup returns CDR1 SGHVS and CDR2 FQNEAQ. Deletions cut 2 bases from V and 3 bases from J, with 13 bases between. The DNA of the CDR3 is TGTGCCAGCAGCTTATCATTAACGGGAGACACCGGGGAGCTGTTTTTT. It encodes CASSLSLTGDTGELFF.

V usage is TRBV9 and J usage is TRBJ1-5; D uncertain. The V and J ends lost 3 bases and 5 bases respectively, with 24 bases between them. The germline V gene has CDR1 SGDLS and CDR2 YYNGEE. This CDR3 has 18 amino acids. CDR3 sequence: CASSAKWASGIPHQPQHF. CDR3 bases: TGTGCCAGCAGCGCCAAGTGGGCCTCGGGAATCCCACATCAGCCCCAGCATTTT.

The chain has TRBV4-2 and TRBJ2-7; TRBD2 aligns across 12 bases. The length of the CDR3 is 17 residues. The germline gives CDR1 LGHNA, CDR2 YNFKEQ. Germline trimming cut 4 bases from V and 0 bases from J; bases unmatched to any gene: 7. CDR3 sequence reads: CASSPSGGANPSYEQYF. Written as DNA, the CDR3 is TGTGCCAGCAGCCCTAGCGGGGGGGCCAATCCCTCCTACGAGCAGTACTTC.